Detailed here is one TCR beta chain. The data are from a study of T cell changes during pregnancy in multiple sclerosis. The assay was immunoSEQ multiplex PCR, and TCRdb's table has in-frame clones only and misses some. The repertoire consists of 100,000 or so clones, with roughly 90% occurring once and the leading ten covering just under 2%. Germline CDR1 and CDR2: SGDLS and YYNGEE. V was pared by 3 bases and J by 5 bases, with 9 bases of the junction left unmatched. The CDR3 runs to 15 residues. Specimen: peripheral blood, collected after pregnancy. This receptor was taken from a female donor with multiple sclerosis, enrolled in a pregnancy study. V gene TRBV9 combines with J gene TRBJ2-7, with 9 bases aligning to TRBD2. CDR3 DNA: TGTGCCAGCAGCGGTAGCGGGAGCTCTCCAAACGAGCAGTACTTC. Residues: CASSGSGSSPNEQYF.